This T cell receptor beta chain came from a study of neoadjuvant anti-PD-1 for oral cavity cancer. Study background: Patients without progression got a fourth dose around day 43.

For this clone: Its antigen is undetermined.

Study-wide results and limits: Post-nivolumab, blood T cell clonality was significantly elevated in non-responders. Only a few patients per response group were TCR-analyzed; validation needed.

Measured with immunoSEQ multiplex PCR; TCRdb has only the in-frame clones, and not every one. The sample shows more than 13,000 clones, about three quarters of them seen only once. Documented time point: after neoadjuvant nivolumab, at surgical resection. The patients had HPV-negative, locally advanced oral cavity squamous cell carcinoma. This receptor was obtained from a person between 40 and 85 years old with oral cavity squamous cell carcinoma. Source: PBMCs, taken after nivolumab (anti-PD-1) treatment.

The CDR3 nucleotides read TGTGCCAGCAGTTTGCCGGGACAGGGAACAGATACGCAGTATTTT. The encoded protein is CASSLPGQGTDTQYF. The chain links TRBV27 to TRBJ2-3; TRBD1 matches 9 bases. Unmatched junction bases numbered 4, after V lost 3 bases and J lost 3 bases. The CDR3 spans 15 residues. The germline gives CDR1 MNHEY, CDR2 SMNVEV (reference sequence).